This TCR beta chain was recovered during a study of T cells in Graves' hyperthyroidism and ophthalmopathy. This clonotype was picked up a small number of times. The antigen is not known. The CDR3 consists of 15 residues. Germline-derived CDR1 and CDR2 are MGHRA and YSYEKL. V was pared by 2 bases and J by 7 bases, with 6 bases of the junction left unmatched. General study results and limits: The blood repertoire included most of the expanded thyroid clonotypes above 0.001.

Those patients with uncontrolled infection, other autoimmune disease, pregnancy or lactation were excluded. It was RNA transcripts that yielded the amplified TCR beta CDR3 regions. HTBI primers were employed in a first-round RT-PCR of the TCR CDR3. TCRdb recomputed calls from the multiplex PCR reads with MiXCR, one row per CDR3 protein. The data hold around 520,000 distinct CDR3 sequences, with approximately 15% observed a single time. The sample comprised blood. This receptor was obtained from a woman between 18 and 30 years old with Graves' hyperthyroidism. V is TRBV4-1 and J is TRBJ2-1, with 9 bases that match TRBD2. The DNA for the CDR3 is TGCGCCAGCAGCCAACTAGCGGGATGGGTTAATGAGCAGTTCTTC. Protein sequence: CASSQLAGWVNEQFF.